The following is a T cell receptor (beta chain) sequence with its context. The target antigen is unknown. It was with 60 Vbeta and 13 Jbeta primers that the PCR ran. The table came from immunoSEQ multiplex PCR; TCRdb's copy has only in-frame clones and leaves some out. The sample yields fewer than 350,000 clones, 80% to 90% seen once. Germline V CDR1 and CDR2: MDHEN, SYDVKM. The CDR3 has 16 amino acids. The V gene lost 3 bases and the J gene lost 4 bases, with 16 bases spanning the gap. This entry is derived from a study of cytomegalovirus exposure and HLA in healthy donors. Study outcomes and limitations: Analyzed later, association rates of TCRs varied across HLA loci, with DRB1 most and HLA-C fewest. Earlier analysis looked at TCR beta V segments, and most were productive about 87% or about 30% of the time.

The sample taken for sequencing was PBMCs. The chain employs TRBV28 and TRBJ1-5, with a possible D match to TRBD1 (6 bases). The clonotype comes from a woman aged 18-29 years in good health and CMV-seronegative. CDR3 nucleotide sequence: TGTGCCAGCAGTTTTGATGAGGACAGACCTAATCAGCCCCAGCATTTT. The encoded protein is CASSFDEDRPNQPQHF.